This is a list of T cell receptor beta chains from one sample in a study of CD8+ T cells in alopecia areata. Here immunoSEQ multiplex PCR was the method, and the copy in TCRdb shows in-frame clones only, minus some. The sample records some 200,000 clones, 40% to 55% being singletons. The sample was CD4+ T cells sorted from blood, taken at approximately week 36, from a patient treated with tofacitinib. Source of these receptors: a human donor with alopecia areata. Both conserved end residues are part of each CDR3. The D gene is left open where the match is weak. Only some rows state a clone size, as once, few, many or a class for expanded clones.

v_call: TRBV11-2; j_call: TRBJ2-2; clone_size: few; d_call: -; cdr3_nt: TGTGCCAGCAGCTTGCCCCAGGGAGCCGGGGAGCTGTTTTTT; cdr3_aa: CASSLPQGAGELFF
v_call: TRBV6-5; j_call: TRBJ1-2; clone_size: -; d_call: -; cdr3_nt: TGTGCCAGCAGAACGAACTATGGCTACACCTTC; cdr3_aa: CASRTNYGYTF
v_call: TRBV5-1; j_call: TRBJ2-1; clone_size: -; d_call: TRBD1; cdr3_nt: TGCGCCAGCAGCACCGGGACAGTGAATGAGCAGTTCTTC; cdr3_aa: CASSTGTVNEQFF
v_call: TRBV27; j_call: TRBJ2-1; clone_size: -; d_call: -; cdr3_nt: TGTGCCAGCAGTTTATTTGATGAGCAGTTCTTC; cdr3_aa: CASSLFDEQFF
v_call: TRBV11-2; j_call: TRBJ1-3; clone_size: -; d_call: -; cdr3_nt: TGTGCCAGCAGCTTAATCGGGGTCTCTGGAAACACCATATATTTT; cdr3_aa: CASSLIGVSGNTIYF
v_call: TRBV7-6; j_call: TRBJ2-2; clone_size: many; d_call: -; cdr3_nt: TGTGCCAGCAGCTTAGGGAGGCCCGCAACCGGGGAGCTGTTTTTT; cdr3_aa: CASSLGRPATGELFF
v_call: TRBV2; j_call: TRBJ2-5; clone_size: -; d_call: -; cdr3_nt: TGTGCCAGCACCGAAGTGGAGACCCAGTACTTC; cdr3_aa: CASTEVETQYF
v_call: TRBV5-1; j_call: TRBJ1-2; clone_size: -; d_call: TRBD1; cdr3_nt: TGCGCCAGCAGCCCACGACAGGGGGACGCTCCCTATGGCTACACCTTC; cdr3_aa: CASSPRQGDAPYGYTF
v_call: TRBV9; j_call: TRBJ1-1; clone_size: -; d_call: -; cdr3_nt: TGTGCCAGCAGCCCGAGAGGGGACACTGAAGCTTTCTTT; cdr3_aa: CASSPRGDTEAFF
v_call: TRBV6-6; j_call: TRBJ1-1; clone_size: -; d_call: -; cdr3_nt: TGTGCCAGCAGTAAAAGGAACACTGAAGCTTTCTTT; cdr3_aa: CASSKRNTEAFF
v_call: TRBV30; j_call: TRBJ1-5; clone_size: -; d_call: -; cdr3_nt: TGTGCCTGGAGTGAAACAAGCAGCAATCAGCCCCAGCATTTT; cdr3_aa: CAWSETSSNQPQHF
v_call: TRBV5-1; j_call: TRBJ1-2; clone_size: few; d_call: -; cdr3_nt: TGCGCCAGCAGCCCCAACACGAAGGGCGGCTACACCTTC; cdr3_aa: CASSPNTKGGYTF
v_call: TRBV5-1; j_call: TRBJ1-1; clone_size: -; d_call: -; cdr3_nt: TGCGCCAGCAGCTTCGTAGTGAACACTGAAGCTTTCTTT; cdr3_aa: CASSFVVNTEAFF
v_call: TRBV25-1; j_call: TRBJ1-2; clone_size: -; d_call: TRBD1; cdr3_nt: TGTGCCAGCAGCCCGGCGGGCAGGGGGGATGGCTACACCTTC; cdr3_aa: CASSPAGRGDGYTF
v_call: TRBV30; j_call: TRBJ2-7; clone_size: -; d_call: -; cdr3_nt: TGTGCCGGGGGGGACAGATTCTACGAGCAGTACTTC; cdr3_aa: CAGGDRFYEQYF
v_call: TRBV30; j_call: TRBJ2-7; clone_size: -; d_call: TRBD2; cdr3_nt: TGTGCCTGGACGGACGGGAGGGCCGGTCACGAGCAGTACTTC; cdr3_aa: CAWTDGRAGHEQYF
v_call: TRBV7-2; j_call: TRBJ1-2; clone_size: -; d_call: TRBD1; cdr3_nt: TGTGCCAGCAGGGGACAGGGATATGGCTACACCTTC; cdr3_aa: CASRGQGYGYTF
v_call: TRBV5-1; j_call: TRBJ2-2; clone_size: few; d_call: TRBD2; cdr3_nt: TGCGCCAGCAGCTTGCCATCTAGCGGGAACACCGGGGAGCTGTTTTTT; cdr3_aa: CASSLPSSGNTGELFF
v_call: TRBV14; j_call: TRBJ2-2; clone_size: few; d_call: -; cdr3_nt: TGTGCCAGCAGCCAACCACCCGGGGAGCTGTTTTTT; cdr3_aa: CASSQPPGELFF
v_call: TRBV28; j_call: TRBJ1-1; clone_size: -; d_call: TRBD1; cdr3_nt: TGTGCCAGCAGTTCGGGACAGACGAACACTGAAGCTTTCTTT; cdr3_aa: CASSSGQTNTEAFF
v_call: TRBV4-3; j_call: TRBJ2-7; clone_size: -; d_call: TRBD2; cdr3_nt: TGCGCCAGCAGCCCTATTGGAGCGGGGCATTACGAGCAGTACTTC; cdr3_aa: CASSPIGAGHYEQYF
v_call: TRBV7-9; j_call: TRBJ2-7; clone_size: -; d_call: TRBD1; cdr3_nt: TGTGCCAGCAGCTTCCGCGGACAGGCCCTGTCCTACGAGCAGTACTTC; cdr3_aa: CASSFRGQALSYEQYF
v_call: TRBV10-3; j_call: TRBJ2-1; clone_size: -; d_call: TRBD2; cdr3_nt: TGTGCCATCAGTGAGTCGGCGGCGGGAGGGAATGAGCAGTTCTTC; cdr3_aa: CAISESAAGGNEQFF
v_call: TRBV11-2; j_call: TRBJ2-5; clone_size: few; d_call: -; cdr3_nt: TGTGCCAGCAGCTTAGGTAGACAAGAGACCCAGTACTTC; cdr3_aa: CASSLGRQETQYF
v_call: TRBV30; j_call: TRBJ2-7; clone_size: -; d_call: -; cdr3_nt: TGTGCCTGGAGTAGGGACACACTGGGGGAGCAGTACTTC; cdr3_aa: CAWSRDTLGEQYF
v_call: TRBV5-6; j_call: TRBJ2-5; clone_size: -; d_call: -; cdr3_nt: TGTGCCAGCAGCTTGGGGACGGAACAGACCCAGTACTTC; cdr3_aa: CASSLGTEQTQYF
v_call: TRBV11-2; j_call: TRBJ2-7; clone_size: -; d_call: TRBD2; cdr3_nt: TGTGCCAGCAGCTCCACTAGCGGGAGGCTTGGGGAGCAGTACTTC; cdr3_aa: CASSSTSGRLGEQYF
v_call: TRBV5-1; j_call: TRBJ1-1; clone_size: many; d_call: TRBD1; cdr3_nt: TGCGCCAGCAGTTATCGGACAGGGGAGAACACTGAAGCTTTCTTT; cdr3_aa: CASSYRTGENTEAFF
v_call: TRBV6-1; j_call: TRBJ2-7; clone_size: -; d_call: -; cdr3_nt: TGTGCCAGCAGATCCATTGGCCCCTACGAGCAGTACTTC; cdr3_aa: CASRSIGPYEQYF
v_call: TRBV5-6; j_call: TRBJ1-5; clone_size: few; d_call: -; cdr3_nt: TGTGCCAGCAGCAGTCAATTCGGGACAACTTATAGCAATCAGCCCCAGCATTTT; cdr3_aa: CASSSQFGTTYSNQPQHF
v_call: TRBV4-2; j_call: TRBJ2-5; clone_size: few; d_call: -; cdr3_nt: TGTGCCAGCAGCCAAGATTCGACAGCAGAGACCCAGTACTTC; cdr3_aa: CASSQDSTAETQYF
v_call: TRBV28; j_call: TRBJ1-4; clone_size: -; d_call: -; cdr3_nt: TGTGCCAGCAGTTTTTCAGGGACAACTAATGAAAAACTGTTTTTT; cdr3_aa: CASSFSGTTNEKLFF
v_call: TRBV2; j_call: TRBJ2-7; clone_size: -; d_call: -; cdr3_nt: TGTGCCAGCAAGACGCAGACCTACGAGCAGTACTTC; cdr3_aa: CASKTQTYEQYF
v_call: TRBV7-9; j_call: TRBJ1-1; clone_size: few; d_call: TRBD1; cdr3_nt: TGTGCCAGCAGCTGGCGGGACAGGGATCGAGCTTTCTTT; cdr3_aa: CASSWRDRDRAFF
v_call: TRBV30; j_call: TRBJ1-2; clone_size: -; d_call: -; cdr3_nt: TGTGCCTGGAGTGCCTCGGGGGGGCAAGCTGGCTACACCTTC; cdr3_aa: CAWSASGGQAGYTF
v_call: TRBV5-1; j_call: TRBJ1-5; clone_size: few; d_call: -; cdr3_nt: TGCGCCAGCAGCTTGGACAGCCATCAGCCCCAGCATTTT; cdr3_aa: CASSLDSHQPQHF
v_call: TRBV6-5; j_call: TRBJ2-7; clone_size: -; d_call: -; cdr3_nt: TGTGCCAGCAGCCTCGGAGGCTCCTACGAGCAGTACTTC; cdr3_aa: CASSLGGSYEQYF
v_call: TRBV7-9; j_call: TRBJ1-1; clone_size: few; d_call: TRBD1; cdr3_nt: TGTGCCAGCAGCGCGACAGGGGGCACTGAAGCTTTCTTT; cdr3_aa: CASSATGGTEAFF
v_call: TRBV2; j_call: TRBJ1-2; clone_size: -; d_call: TRBD1; cdr3_nt: TGTGCCAGCACCGGGACAGGGGGTATCTATGGCTACACCTTC; cdr3_aa: CASTGTGGIYGYTF
v_call: TRBV15; j_call: TRBJ1-4; clone_size: few; d_call: -; cdr3_nt: TGTGCCACCAGCAGAGATTCCAGGATTTGGGAAAAACTGTTTTTT; cdr3_aa: CATSRDSRIWEKLFF
v_call: TRBV30; j_call: TRBJ1-2; clone_size: -; d_call: -; cdr3_nt: TGTGCCTGGAGTGTGGAAGGCAGGAGAAACTATGGCTACACCTTC; cdr3_aa: CAWSVEGRRNYGYTF
v_call: TRBV6-5; j_call: TRBJ2-7; clone_size: once; d_call: TRBD1; cdr3_nt: TGTGCCAGCAGTTCGAGACAGGGGGCCTCCTACGAGCAGTACTTC; cdr3_aa: CASSSRQGASYEQYF
v_call: TRBV30; j_call: TRBJ2-2; clone_size: few; d_call: -; cdr3_nt: TGTGCCTGGAGTGTGAGGGCCACCGGGGAGCTGTTTTTT; cdr3_aa: CAWSVRATGELFF
v_call: TRBV30; j_call: TRBJ2-2; clone_size: -; d_call: -; cdr3_nt: TGTGCCTGGAGACGGCAGGATATCGCCGGGGAGCTGTTTTTT; cdr3_aa: CAWRRQDIAGELFF
v_call: TRBV30; j_call: TRBJ1-2; clone_size: few; d_call: TRBD1; cdr3_nt: TGTGCCTGGAGTGGACCCAGGACAGGGGACTATGGCTACACCTTC; cdr3_aa: CAWSGPRTGDYGYTF
v_call: TRBV4-1; j_call: TRBJ1-5; clone_size: -; d_call: -; cdr3_nt: TGCGCCAGCAGCCAAGATCGGCTAGGCAATCAGCCCCAGCATTTT; cdr3_aa: CASSQDRLGNQPQHF
v_call: TRBV5-1; j_call: TRBJ1-3; clone_size: -; d_call: -; cdr3_nt: TGCGCCAGCAGCCGGGCTTCCTCTGGAAACACCATATATTTT; cdr3_aa: CASSRASSGNTIYF
v_call: TRBV7-2; j_call: TRBJ2-7; clone_size: few; d_call: -; cdr3_nt: TGTGCCAGCAGCTTAGGGCGGAACTACGAGCAGTACTTC; cdr3_aa: CASSLGRNYEQYF
v_call: TRBV5-1; j_call: TRBJ2-5; clone_size: few; d_call: -; cdr3_nt: TGCGCCACCCGCTGGTCCTCTGAGGGGACCCAGTACTTC; cdr3_aa: CATRWSSEGTQYF
v_call: TRBV13; j_call: TRBJ2-2; clone_size: -; d_call: -; cdr3_nt: TGTGCCAGCAGTGACGGGACTCTTAACACCGGGGAGCTGTTTTTT; cdr3_aa: CASSDGTLNTGELFF
v_call: TRBV6-5; j_call: TRBJ2-1; clone_size: -; d_call: TRBD1; cdr3_nt: TGTGCCAGCAGTCCAAGGACAGGGGGGACCAATGAGCAGTTCTTC; cdr3_aa: CASSPRTGGTNEQFF
v_call: TRBV2; j_call: TRBJ2-7; clone_size: -; d_call: TRBD2; cdr3_nt: TGTGCCAGCAGTGAAACTCACCGACTTCATCGACTAGCTCGCCGTTACTTC; cdr3_aa: CASSETHRLHRLARRYF
v_call: TRBV14; j_call: TRBJ1-2; clone_size: few; d_call: -; cdr3_nt: TGTGCCAGCAGCCAAGATGTGGGATTCGGCTACACCTTC; cdr3_aa: CASSQDVGFGYTF
v_call: TRBV2; j_call: TRBJ2-7; clone_size: -; d_call: -; cdr3_nt: TGTGCCAGCAGTGAAAGCTCCTACGAGCAGTACTTC; cdr3_aa: CASSESSYEQYF
v_call: TRBV30; j_call: TRBJ2-7; clone_size: -; d_call: -; cdr3_nt: TGTGCCTGGAGTGTGTTCTCCTACGAGCAGTACTTC; cdr3_aa: CAWSVFSYEQYF